This is a list of T cell receptor beta chains from one sample in a study of blood T cell repertoires in COVID-19. The repertoire was sequenced with immunoSEQ multiplex PCR; TCRdb's copy has only in-frame clones and lacks some. The sample holds some 8,300 clones; about 90% are singletons and the top ten take over 9%. The specimen was peripheral blood. Every receptor here comes from a man aged 55 to 70 with acute or convalescent COVID-19. Both conserved end residues are part of each CDR3. A D gene is named only where the DNA matches it firmly. Clone size appears in some rows only: once, few, many, or a class for an expanded clone.

V gene,D gene,J gene,clone size,CDR3 length,CDR3 DNA,CDR3 protein
TRBV7-9,TRBD1,TRBJ1-1,.,16,TGTGCCAGCAGCTTAGGTGACAGGGGGCGGGAGACTGAAGCTTTCTTT,CASSLGDRGRETEAFF
TRBV19,.,TRBJ1-3,.,15,TGTGCCAGTAGCGCAACGGACACGGCTGGAAACACCATATATTTT,CASSATDTAGNTIYF
TRBV5-1,TRBD2,TRBJ2-3,.,16,TGCGCCAGCAGCTTGGATAGCGGGGGTGCAACAGATACGCAGTATTTT,CASSLDSGGATDTQYF
TRBV19,TRBD1,TRBJ2-1,.,15,TGTGCCAGTAGTATAACAGGGGCTGCCTACAATGAGCAGTTCTTC,CASSITGAAYNEQFF
TRBV3-1/TRBV3-2,.,TRBJ2-1,.,14,TGTGCCAGCAGCCAAGATCCGACAGACAATGAGCAGTTCTTC,CASSQDPTDNEQFF
TRBV11-2,TRBD2,TRBJ2-5,.,15,TGTGCCAGCAGCTTAACTAGCGGCCCACAAGAGACCCAGTACTTC,CASSLTSGPQETQYF
TRBV6-5,.,TRBJ1-2,.,13,TGTGCCAGCAGTTTCCCCGACAGCTATGGCTACACCTTC,CASSFPDSYGYTF
TRBV9,TRBD1,TRBJ2-5,.,18,TGTGCCGGCAGCGTAGGAAGCAGACCGGGACAGGGGAAAGAGACCCAGTACTTC,CAGSVGSRPGQGKETQYF
TRBV9,.,TRBJ1-3,.,15,TGTGCCAGCAGCGACGGGGACACCTCTGGAAACACCATATATTTT,CASSDGDTSGNTIYF
TRBV25-1,.,TRBJ2-2,.,15,TGTGCCAGCAGGCCTCCGGGCCCGGGGACCGGGGAGCTGTTTTTT,CASRPPGPGTGELFF
TRBV6-4,TRBD1,TRBJ1-5,.,13,TGTGCCAGCCACCCGGACAGGGGTCAGCCCCAGCATTTT,CASHPDRGQPQHF
TRBV7-2,.,TRBJ2-5,.,15,TGTGCCAGCAGCCCAACTTCGTCCTCCCAAGAGACCCAGTACTTC,CASSPTSSSQETQYF
TRBV18,TRBD1,TRBJ2-1,.,16,TGTGCCAGCTCACCCCGCCAGGGGGCCCCCTTCAATGAGCAGTTCTTC,CASSPRQGAPFNEQFF
TRBV19,.,TRBJ2-5,.,14,TGTGCCAGTAGTTTCCTGGGGGGTTTAGAGACCCAGTACTTC,CASSFLGGLETQYF
TRBV12-5,.,TRBJ1-2,.,13,TGTGCTAGTGCCGAGGGACTGGGCTATGGCTACACCTTC,CASAEGLGYGYTF
TRBV29-1,.,TRBJ1-4,.,14,TGCAGCGTTGCCGCAGGGGCAACTAATGAAAAACTGTTTTTT,CSVAAGATNEKLFF
TRBV4-1,.,TRBJ2-2,large,14,TGCGCCAGCACCGCGGGGTGGGACACCGGGGAGCTGTTTTTT,CASTAGWDTGELFF
TRBV14,.,TRBJ2-3,once,15,TGTGCCAGCAGCCAACTCACGGTTAGCACAGATACGCAGTATTTT,CASSQLTVSTDTQYF
TRBV14,TRBD1,TRBJ2-1,.,17,TGTGCCAGCAGCCAGGCATCTGGGACAGGGATGTGGAATGAGCAGTTCTTC,CASSQASGTGMWNEQFF
TRBV6-5,.,TRBJ1-2,.,15,TGTGCCAGCACTTCCCCGGGACACCGCTTCTATGGCTACACCTTC,CASTSPGHRFYGYTF
TRBV28,.,TRBJ2-2,.,14,TGTGCCAGCAGTTCCGGACTCAACACCGGGGAGCTGTTTTTT,CASSSGLNTGELFF
TRBV7-2,.,TRBJ1-2,.,14,TGTGCCAGCAGCGTCAGACGGACAAACTATGGCTACACCTTC,CASSVRRTNYGYTF
TRBV4-2,TRBD1,TRBJ1-5,.,15,TGTGCCAGCAGCCAAGGGGGACAGGGTAGTCAGCCCCAGCATTTT,CASSQGGQGSQPQHF
TRBV27,TRBD2,TRBJ2-3,.,15,TGTGCCAGCAGTCGCGGGACTATTAGCACAGATACGCAGTATTTT,CASSRGTISTDTQYF
TRBV12-3/TRBV12-4,.,TRBJ1-6,few,13,TGTGCCAGCAGTTTCTCGGGCCCAGGGGCCCTCCACTTT,CASSFSGPGALHF
TRBV11-2,TRBD2,TRBJ2-4,.,22,TGTGCCAGCAGTCTTACGGTGGTCGGGACTAGCGGGAGGGCCCGGACCAAAAACATTCAGTACTTC,CASSLTVVGTSGRARTKNIQYF
TRBV6-4,TRBD1,TRBJ1-6,.,15,TGTGCCAGCAGTGACAGTGACAGGGGGGATTCACCCCTCCACTTT,CASSDSDRGDSPLHF
TRBV12-3/TRBV12-4,.,TRBJ1-1,.,13,TGTGCCAGCAGTTTACAGGTTAACACTGAAGCTTTCTTT,CASSLQVNTEAFF
TRBV5-1,TRBD2,TRBJ2-2,once,17,TGCGCCAGCAGCTTGACTCTAGCGGGAGGGCCGAACGGGGAGCTGTTTTTT,CASSLTLAGGPNGELFF
TRBV9,.,TRBJ2-2,medium-sized,15,TGTGCCAGCAGCATGGACAGCTCGAACACCGGGGAGCTGTTTTTT,CASSMDSSNTGELFF
TRBV5-8,TRBD1,TRBJ1-2,.,13,TGTGCCAGCAGCTGGGGACAGAACTATGGCTACACCTTC,CASSWGQNYGYTF
TRBV5-8,.,TRBJ1-5,.,15,TGTGCCAGCAGTTCTGGGACACCGGCTCGGCAGCCCCAGCATTTT,CASSSGTPARQPQHF
TRBV16,.,TRBJ2-1,.,14,TGTGCCAGCAGCCTCCGTAGGGGCTACAATGAGCAGTTCTTC,CASSLRRGYNEQFF
TRBV3-1/TRBV3-2,TRBD1,TRBJ1-2,.,14,TGTGCCAGCAGCCCGACAGGGGGAGGCTATGGCTACACCTTC,CASSPTGGGYGYTF
TRBV14,.,TRBJ2-1,.,18,TGTGCCAGCAGCCAAGAAGGGGAGGCGTATCCCACCGACAATGAGCAGTTCTTC,CASSQEGEAYPTDNEQFF
TRBV7-8,.,TRBJ1-5,once,13,TGTGCCAGCAGCTCCGACAGAAATCAGCCCCAGCATTTT,CASSSDRNQPQHF
TRBV24-1,TRBD2,TRBJ2-5,.,14,TGTGCCACCAGTGCTAGCGGAGTACAAGAGACCCAGTACTTC,CATSASGVQETQYF
TRBV5-6,TRBD2,TRBJ2-1,.,18,TGTGCCAGCAGTTGGTCTTCGCGGGGGACCCTATTAGGTGATGAGCAGTTCTTC,CASSWSSRGTLLGDEQFF
TRBV18,.,TRBJ1-6,.,16,TGTGCCAGCTCACCTCCCGCCAGGGAATCCACCCGACCCCTCCACTTT,CASSPPARESTRPLHF
TRBV5-1,TRBD1,TRBJ1-2,.,13,TGCGCCAGCAGCTTGGAGACAGGGTATGGCTACACCTTC,CASSLETGYGYTF
TRBV7-3,TRBD1,TRBJ2-1,.,15,TGTGCCAGCAGCTTAGCCCGGACAGGGAATGACGAGCAGTTCTTC,CASSLARTGNDEQFF